This T cell receptor (beta chain) was identified in a study of blood T cell repertoires in COVID-19. The CDR3 has 13 residues. V lost 0 bases and J 1 base, leaving 3 bases between the germline ends. CDR1 is LNHNV and CDR2 is YYDKDF in the germline V gene (reference sequence). Those who participated ranged in age from roughly 18 to 90 years and resided in around 22 US areas. Produced via immunoSEQ multiplex PCR; TCRdb's table is partial and in-frame only. This sample has fewer than 350,000 clones, with 75% to 90% found just once. The sequenced sample consisted of PBMCs or T cells enriched from blood (not recorded which). The V call is TRBV15, the J call TRBJ1-1; D is unclear. The clonotype originates from a man aged 25 to 40 who had recovered from COVID-19. CDR3 amino acids: CATSREANTEAFF. The CDR3 nucleotides are TGTGCCACCAGCAGAGAGGCGAACACTGAAGCTTTCTTT. The full variable domain, with the rest looked up from reference TRBV15 and TRBJ1-1, is DAMVIQNPRYQVTQFGKPVTLSCSQTLNHNVMYWYQQKSSQAPKLLFHYYDKDFNNEADTPDNFQSRRPNTSFCFLDIRSPGLGDTAMYLCATSREANTEAFFGQGTRLTVV.